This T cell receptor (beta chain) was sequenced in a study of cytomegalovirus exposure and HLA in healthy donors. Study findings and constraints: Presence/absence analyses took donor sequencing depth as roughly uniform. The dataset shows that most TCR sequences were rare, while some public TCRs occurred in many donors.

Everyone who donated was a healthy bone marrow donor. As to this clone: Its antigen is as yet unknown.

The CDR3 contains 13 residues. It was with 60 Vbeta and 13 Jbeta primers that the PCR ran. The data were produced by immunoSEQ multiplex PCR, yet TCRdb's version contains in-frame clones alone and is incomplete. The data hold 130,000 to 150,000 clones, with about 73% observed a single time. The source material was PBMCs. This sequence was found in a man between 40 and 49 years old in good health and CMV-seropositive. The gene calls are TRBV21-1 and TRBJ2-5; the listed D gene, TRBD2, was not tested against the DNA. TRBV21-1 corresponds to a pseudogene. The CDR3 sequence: CASMGTREETQYF. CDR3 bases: TGTGCCAGCATGGGGACTAGAGAAGAGACCCAGTACTTC.